This TCR beta chain was identified during a study of blood T cell repertoires in COVID-19. At the level of the study: Sites across the United States, Italy and Spain contributed samples from acute and convalescent COVID-19.

Trimming stripped 2 bases from V and 7 bases from J, with 8 bases between. This CDR3 contains 13 residues. Germline CDR1 and CDR2: SNHLY and FYNNEI. Sequencing was performed with immunoSEQ multiplex PCR; in TCRdb, only in-frame clones are kept and a portion is missing. The table lists about 79,000 clones, roughly 91% of them singletons, with about 15% in the top ten. The receptor's source is a man aged 65-85 years with active or convalescent COVID-19. Sequences were obtained from peripheral blood. The chain recombines TRBV2 with TRBJ2-2, with D uncertain. The CDR3 is CASSEQNGGELFF. The DNA for the CDR3 is TGTGCCAGCAGTGAACAGAATGGCGGGGAGCTGTTTTTT. The full variable domain, completed using reference TRBV2 and TRBJ2-2, is EPEVTQTPSHQVTQMGQEVILRCVPISNHLYFYWYRQILGQKVEFLVSFYNNEISEKSEIFDDQFSVERPDGSNFTLKIRSTKLEDSAMYFCASSEQNGGELFFGEGSRLTVL.